This is a list of T cell receptor beta chains from one sample in a study of CD8+ T cells in alopecia areata. Profiling relied on immunoSEQ multiplex PCR, and the TCRdb table lists in-frame clones only, not all of them. Here the sample spans approximately 210,000 clones, approximately 60% being singletons. Sample: CD4+ T cells sorted from blood, taken at week 4, from a patient treated with tofacitinib. The receptors originated from a human donor with alopecia areata. CDR3s include the opening cysteine and the closing phenylalanine or tryptophan. A D gene is named only where the DNA matches it firmly. A clone size is listed for some rows: how often the clone was seen (once, few, many), or a class if it is expanded.

>TRBV7-9|once|-|TRBJ2-3
TGTGCCAGCAGCCTCGCTATGACTCGGGGACCTGGAGATACGCAGTATTTT
CASSLAMTRGPGDTQYF
>TRBV4-3|few|-|TRBJ2-5
TGCGCCAGCAGCTCCTTCGGGGGACACCAAGAGACCCAGTACTTC
CASSSFGGHQETQYF
>TRBV30|few|-|TRBJ2-1
TGTGCCTGTCAATTAAGGGGGACCAATGAGCAGTTCTTC
CACQLRGTNEQFF
>TRBV10-3|-|TRBD2|TRBJ2-5
TGTGCCAGCTCCCTAGCGGTCCAAGAGACCCAGTACTTC
CASSLAVQETQYF
>TRBV29-1|-|TRBD1|TRBJ1-2
TGCAGCGTTGAAGGGCTGGGGTCCGACAGGGCTAACTATGGCTACACCTTC
CSVEGLGSDRANYGYTF
>TRBV9|-|-|TRBJ2-7
TGTGCCAGCAGCGTCCTTGCCACAGGGAGTTACTACGAGCAGTACTTC
CASSVLATGSYYEQYF
>TRBV30|few|-|TRBJ1-5
TGTGCCTGGAGTGTAGGTTCGAATCAGCCCCAGCATTTT
CAWSVGSNQPQHF
>TRBV5-1|-|-|TRBJ1-6
TGCGCCAGCAGCTTTCGACAGGAAGATTCACCCCTCCACTTT
CASSFRQEDSPLHF
>TRBV27|-|-|TRBJ2-2
TGTGCCAGCAGTTTAATGGGGGGTCGGAACACCGGGGAGCTGTTTTTT
CASSLMGGRNTGELFF
>TRBV7-9|-|-|TRBJ2-5
TGTGCCAGCAGTTTATCCTTGACAGGCGGGGTCCCCAAGCCCTCAACCCAGTACTTC
CASSLSLTGGVPKPSTQYF
>TRBV11-2|-|-|TRBJ2-2
TGTGCCAGCAGATCGATAGAGAGGACCGGGGAGCTGTTTTTT
CASRSIERTGELFF
>TRBV29-1|few|TRBD2|TRBJ2-5
TGCAGCGTTGTGGGGCGGGGGATCGGGACCCAGTACTTC
CSVVGRGIGTQYF
>TRBV30|-|-|TRBJ1-1
TGTGCCTGGAGTGTAGGGCCTCTTGAAGCTTTCTTT
CAWSVGPLEAFF
>TRBV20-1|few|-|TRBJ2-7
TGCAGTGCTCGGTACGAGGAGCAGTACTTC
CSARYEEQYF
>TRBV9|-|TRBD1|TRBJ2-7
TGTGCCAGCAGCGACGGACAGGGGGATATCGAGCAGTACTTC
CASSDGQGDIEQYF
>TRBV30|few|-|TRBJ1-2
TGTGCCTGGACCTCCCCAGTCCCGCCACTCTATGGCTACACCTTC
CAWTSPVPPLYGYTF
>TRBV2|-|TRBD2|TRBJ2-7
TGTGCCAGCAGGTACCTAGCGGGGATCTACGAGCAGTACTTC
CASRYLAGIYEQYF
>TRBV4-1|-|-|TRBJ1-2
TGCGCCAGCAGCCAAGAGGCCACAGGGAGTCGGTATGGCTACACCTTC
CASSQEATGSRYGYTF
>TRBV30|-|-|TRBJ1-2
TGTGCCTGGAGGCAGGGCCCCTCGAATGGCTACACCTTC
CAWRQGPSNGYTF
>TRBV30|-|-|TRBJ2-7
TGTGCCTGGAGCCTGGGACTTCCTGCCTACGAGCAGTACTTC
CAWSLGLPAYEQYF
>TRBV4-2|-|-|TRBJ2-7
TGTGCCAGCAGCCAAGAGACAGTTTCCTACGAGCAGTACTTC
CASSQETVSYEQYF
>TRBV7-8|-|-|TRBJ1-5
TGTGCCAGCAGCTTAGGTGGGTGGCAGCCCCAGCATTTT
CASSLGGWQPQHF
>TRBV2|few|-|TRBJ2-4
TGTGCCAGCAGCCCCCCCGGCGGACTGATTCAGTACTTC
CASSPPGGLIQYF
>TRBV15|-|-|TRBJ2-6
TGTGCCACCAGGGACTCTGGGGCCAACGTCCTGACTTTC
CATRDSGANVLTF